These 9 T cell receptor beta chains were sequenced from one sample in a study of shared clonotypes between healthy human individuals. Here immunoSEQ multiplex PCR was the method, and the copy in TCRdb shows in-frame clones only, minus some. This sample has 450,000 to 500,000 clones, with around 73% found just once. Sequences were obtained from PBMCs. The receptors originated from a woman between 40 and 50 years old in good health. Some clones in this sample may be carry-over from other donors' samples.

This chain connects TRBV7-3 to TRBJ2-2; 10 nucleotides line up with TRBD2. The CDR3 is 20 residues long. The ends lost 3 bases at V and 5 bases at J; junction bases unmatched: 18. The germline CDR1 and CDR2 sequences are SGHTA and FQGTGA. The CDR3 loop is CASSFGLGPSGSRGTGELFF. CDR3 bases: TGTGCCAGCAGCTTTGGTCTGGGGCCTAGCGGGAGTCGGGGAACCGGGGAGCTGTTTTTT.

J is TRBJ1-3 and V is TRBV7-9; 9 bases agree with TRBD1. Germline V gene lookup returns CDR1 SEHNR and CDR2 FQNEAQ (reference sequence). This CDR3 region has 16 residues. The V segment lost 5 bases and the J segment 4 bases; nucleotides outside the gene matches: 9. CDR3 DNA sequence: TGTGCCAGCAGCCCATTCGGGACAGGGTACGGAAACACCATATATTTT. Protein: CASSPFGTGYGNTIYF.

The chain employs TRBV28 and TRBJ1-2; 7 bases fit TRBD1. The CDR3 runs to 13 residues. Germline V CDR1 and CDR2: MDHEN, SYDVKM. The ends lost 6 bases at V and 9 bases at J; junction bases unmatched: 10. CDR3 DNA sequence: TGTGCCAGCAGCCCCGACAGGGTAGGTCGCTACACCTTC. Its protein is CASSPDRVGRYTF.

This chain joins TRBV2 and TRBJ1-5, with D possibly matching TRBD1 (5 bases). The V and J ends lost 5 bases and 0 bases respectively, with 8 bases between them. CDR1 and CDR2 (germline): SNHLY, FYNNEI. This CDR3 is built from 14 residues. The CDR3 DNA reads as TGTGCCAGCAGTAAGACAGATAGCAATCAGCCCCAGCATTTT. Encoded protein: CASSKTDSNQPQHF.

This clone has a single count. The chain carries TRBV7-2 and TRBJ2-3; TRBD2 matches at 11 bases. After removal of 6 bases from V and 2 bases from J, the junction contained 10 bases not matched to a gene. Germline assignment: CDR1 SGHTA and CDR2 FQGNSA. This CDR3 has 17 residues. CDR3 residues: CASRTKGLAGNTDTQYF. In DNA form, the CDR3 reads TGTGCCAGCAGAACTAAAGGACTAGCGGGCAACACAGATACGCAGTATTTT.

The rearrangement links TRBV7-2 to TRBJ2-1; no firm D call. Trimming took off 5 bases at V and 5 bases at J, with 7 bases between the two ends. From germline, CDR1 is SGHTA and CDR2 FQGNSA. The CDR3 runs 12 residues. CDR3 protein: CASSLLNNEQFF. CDR3 nucleotides: TGTGCCAGCAGCCTCCTAAACAATGAGCAGTTCTTC. Using reference TRBV7-2 and TRBJ2-1 for the parts outside the CDR3, the full variable domain is GAGVSQSPSNKVTEKGKDVELRCDPISGHTALYWYRQSLGQGLEFLIYFQGNSAPDKSGLPSDRFSAERTGGSVSTLTIQRTQQEDSAVYLCASSLLNNEQFFGPGTRLTVL.

This rearrangement joins TRBV5-4 to TRBJ1-2; D is unresolved. The CDR3 sequence is 15 residues long. Trimming shortened V by 0 bases and J by 1 base, and 10 bases separated the two germline ends. Germline V gene sequence: CDR1 SGHNT, CDR2 YYREEE (reference sequence). The CDR3 bases are TGTGCCAGCAGCTTGGAGACGGATCTTAACTATGGCTACACCTTC. Residues: CASSLETDLNYGYTF.

The chain joins TRBV2 to TRBJ1-4; 8 bases agree with TRBD1. The CDR3 has 15 residues. The germline V gene has CDR1 SNHLY and CDR2 FYNNEI. V lost 6 bases, J lost 0 bases, and 3 bases stayed unmatched. The CDR3 here is CASREDRATNEKLFF. CDR3 DNA: TGTGCCAGCAGAGAGGACAGGGCAACTAATGAAAAACTGTTTTTT.

This clone was seen repeatedly, ten times or more. V and J are TRBV19 and TRBJ2-1; the D gene is possibly TRBD1 (5 bases). V was pared by 8 bases and J by 0 bases, with 14 bases between. The CDR3 runs to 15 residues. Germline-derived CDR1 and CDR2 are LNHDA and SQIVND (reference sequence). The CDR3 region is CASEVRASSYNEQFF. For the CDR3, the DNA is TGTGCCAGTGAAGTCAGGGCATCCTCCTACAATGAGCAGTTCTTC. Full variable domain (remainder filled in from reference TRBV19 and TRBJ2-1): DGGITQSPKYLFRKEGQNVTLSCEQNLNHDAMYWYRQDPGQGLRLIYYSQIVNDFQKGDIAEGYSVSREKKESFPLTVTSAQKNPTAFYLCASEVRASSYNEQFFGPGTRLTVL.